This T cell receptor (beta chain) was recovered during a study of cytomegalovirus exposure and HLA in healthy donors. The protocol was immunoSEQ multiplex PCR, while the TCRdb copy is restricted to in-frame clones and leaves out a portion. The table has some 170,000 clones, 85% to 90% seen once. Germline V gene data show CDR1 as MNHEY and CDR2 as SMNVEV (reference sequence). The V end was cut by 8 bases, the J end by 7 bases, with 15 bases between. CDR3 size: 14 residues. This clonotype was obtained from a woman in her thirties in good health and CMV-seronegative. V and J are TRBV27 and TRBJ1-6, with TRBD1 as a possible D gene (5 bases). The sample consisted of PBMCs. CDR3 bases: TGTGCCAGCGCCTTGCAGGGAAAAAATTCACCCCTCCACTTT. Amino acid sequence: CASALQGKNSPLHF.